Below, 8 T cell receptor beta chains from the same sample are listed, as sequenced in a study of CD8 T cells in Susac syndrome. Reverse transcription used roughly 0.5 to 1 ug RNA and random hexamers. TCRdb used MiXCR to reprocess the immunoSEQ multiplex PCR reads, holding one entry per CDR3 protein. Seen here are under 150,000 distinct CDR3 sequences, roughly 94% observed once, and the top ten hold about 0.13%. Sequenced input: CD4+ T cells from PBMCs. Receptor source: a human donor with multiple sclerosis.

The J gene is TRBJ2-4, the V gene TRBV5-6; 10 bases fit TRBD1. The CDR3 sequence is 18 residues long. Germline V gene sequence: CDR1 SGHDT, CDR2 YYEEEE. The J segment lost 0 bases and the V segment lost 0 bases, leaving 6 bases of the junction unmatched. The chain's CDR3 is CASSLAPGQGIAKNIQYF. The CDR3 nucleotides read TGTGCCAGCAGCTTGGCACCGGGACAGGGGATAGCCAAAAACATTCAGTACTTC.

This chain links TRBV6-1 with TRBJ2-5, with 8 nucleotides matching TRBD1. The germline V gene has CDR1 MNHNS and CDR2 SASEGT. This CDR3 region has 13 residues. V was clipped by 5 bases and J by 5 bases; unmatched bases: 4. The CDR3, as DNA: TGTGCCAGCAGTCGGACAGGGAAGGAGACCCAGTACTTC. This encodes CASSRTGKETQYF.

This sequence joins TRBV20-1 and TRBJ1-1; D possibly corresponds to TRBD1 (5 bases). Germline CDR1 is DFQATT and CDR2 is SNEGSKA (reference sequence). V was trimmed by 2 bases and J by 2 bases, leaving 9 bases between them. The CDR3 contains 13 residues. CDR3 coding DNA: TGCAGTGCTAGACTGGGGGTCAACACTGAAGCTTTCTTT. Translation: CSARLGVNTEAFF.

This clonotype was detected once. V is TRBV15 and J is TRBJ2-7, with D unresolved. Germline CDR1 reads LNHNV; CDR2 reads YYDKDF (reference sequence). The CDR3 runs to 14 residues. Trimming removed 5 bases from V and 0 bases from J, with 11 bases in between. The CDR3 nucleotides read TGTGCCACCAGCCTCGAAAAGTCCTCCTACGAGCAGTACTTC. Its translation: CATSLEKSSYEQYF.

V is TRBV20-1 and J is TRBJ1-2, with 10 bases matching TRBD1. Trimming at V came to 4 bases and at J to 6 bases, leaving 8 bases not matched to a gene. Germline assignment: CDR1 DFQATT and CDR2 SNEGSKA (reference sequence). CDR3 size: 14 residues. As DNA, the CDR3 is TGCAGTGCTACTCGACAGGGGGCGGTTAATGGCTACACCTTC. It encodes CSATRQGAVNGYTF.

The chain links TRBV18 to TRBJ2-7; the D is unclear. Trimming took 0 bases from V and 3 from J, leaving 9 bases between them. This CDR3 spans 14 amino acids. The V gene's germline CDR1 is KGHSH and CDR2 LQKENI. For the CDR3, the DNA is TGTGCCAGCTCACCACCGACACCTAGCTACGAGCAGTACTTC. Residues: CASSPPTPSYEQYF.

The rearrangement links TRBV5-1 to TRBJ2-7; the D is unclear. V was pared by 2 bases and J by 5 bases, with 11 bases between. The CDR3 consists of 13 residues. Germline CDR1 and CDR2: SGHRS and YFSETQ. The chain's CDR3 is CASSFRFGDEQYF. The CDR3 nucleotides read TGCGCCAGCAGCTTTAGGTTTGGGGACGAGCAGTACTTC.

This rearrangement joins TRBV12-3 or TRBV12-4 to TRBJ1-6; TRBD1 aligns across 7 bases. Unmatched junction bases numbered 5, after V lost 4 bases and J lost 8 bases. CDR3 length: 14 residues. CDR3 sequence reads: CASSSQGPDSPLHF. The CDR3 DNA follows: TGTGCCAGCAGTTCACAGGGGCCGGATTCACCCCTCCACTTT.